This TCR beta chain was found in a study of blood T cell repertoires in COVID-19 (dated by TCRdb to 2018 to 2021). About the study as a whole: Samples covering the acute and convalescent phases of COVID-19 were provided by collaborators in the United States, Italy and Spain. The repertoires were made available in a free public database intended to serve as a resource for research on the immune response to SARS-CoV-2. Sample metadata almost always included a de-identified subject ID, COVID-19 status, age in years and sex. Where available, HLA class I and class II types were obtained from metadata supplied by the sample provider rather than from assay-based typing. Samples were obtained from the ongoing ImmuneRACE study (first 160 participants) and from some 1,200 subjects provided by 6 global collaborators. The material from the prospective study consisted of cDNA or gDNA derived from T cells, B-cell-depleted T cells, or PBMCs. Deeply sampled blood TCRbeta repertoires from subjects exposed to, actively infected with, or recovered from COVID-19 were included in the dataset. What the work shows at the level of the full study, not this receptor alone: The amount of clinical and demographic metadata varied by source and participant and was provided uncurated.

Details on this clone: No antigen is known for it. Per-nucleotide qualities are absent, and no much larger clonotype sits a single base away.

TCRbeta CDR3 regions were amplified from genomic DNA using the immunoSEQ Assay, a bias-controlled multiplex PCR. Concerning the study's data processing: Within the assay, amplification of reference gene primers was used to estimate how many nucleated cells each sample contained. Sequence reads were collapsed and filtered to measure the absolute abundance of every unique TCRbeta CDR3 rearrangement. For each sample, productive Simpson clonality was calculated as the square root of Simpson's diversity index over productive rearrangements. TCRdb's version of the immuneACCESS table is confined to in-frame rearrangements and falls short of the full clone set. An unresolved V gene accounts for under half of the shortfall where checked; the remainder is of unknown origin. Clone size and the V and J calls come from that table; the DNA yielded D and trimming. A total of about 130,000 clones appear in this sample, around 70% of them only once. The ten largest clones take up 5.5% to 7.5% of the sample.

Here V drops 4 bases and J drops 8 bases, and the junction holds 8 bases not matched to any gene. Based on the germline V gene, the CDR1 and CDR2 sequences are SGHRS and YFSETQ. The CDR3 covers 15 residues, taking in both the cysteine and the phenylalanine. The entry retains the CDR3 DNA only, 45 bases that are in frame from base 1. One collaborating source in Seattle enrolled patients while the patients were actively infected and followed the patients over time throughout the course of disease. Whole blood was collected in K2EDTA tubes by collaborating institutions according to the institutions' own protocols. For TCRbeta analysis, collaborators shipped samples as frozen whole blood, isolated PBMCs, or DNA extracted from either of those sample types.

This clonotype originated in an elderly man with COVID-19, enrolled during active disease. Sequenced input: peripheral blood. The chain links TRBV5-1 with TRBJ2-1, with 11 middle bases fitting TRBD1. The bases are TGCGCCAGCAGCACCTCCGGGACAGGGGGAGATGAGCAGTTCTTC. Its product reads: CASSTSGTGGDEQFF.